Listed here are 23 T cell receptor beta chains from one sample, sequenced in a study of blood T cell repertoires in COVID-19. Clones were read by immunoSEQ multiplex PCR, and TCRdb kept only the in-frame ones, dropping some. This table has fewer than 450,000 clones, around 91% appearing once. Sequencing input: peripheral blood. These receptors were taken from a woman younger than 30 who had recovered from COVID-19.

The chain uses TRBV11-3 and TRBJ2-3; D gene uncertain. The germline V and J ends were trimmed by 3 bases and 4 bases, with 14 bases remaining between them. Germline V gene lookup returns CDR1 SGHNT and CDR2 YENEEA. CDR3 length equals 15 residues. The CDR3 bases are TGTGCCAGCAGCTTGCGGCAGTCCCACCCAGATACGCAGTATTTT. Translating it yields CASSLRQSHPDTQYF. Full variable domain (outside the CDR3, taken from reference TRBV11-3 and TRBJ2-3): EAGVVQSPRYKIIEKKQPVAFWCNPISGHNTLYWYLQNLGQGPELLIRYENEEAVDDSQLPKDRFSAERLKGVDSTLKIQPAELGDSAVYLCASSLRQSHPDTQYFGPGTRLTVL.

The chain is built from TRBV7-2 and TRBJ2-1, with 12 bases fitting TRBD2. The length of the CDR3 is 16 residues. The V segment lost 5 bases and the J segment 15 bases; nucleotides outside the gene matches: 17. From germline, CDR1 is SGHTA and CDR2 FQGNSA. CDR3 nucleotides: TGTGCCAGCAGCCCTCTACGACCGGGACTAGCGGGTGAGGGGTTCTTC. Protein: CASSPLRPGLAGEGFF.

The J gene is TRBJ1-5, the V gene TRBV4-3, with D maybe TRBD1 (6 bases). CDR3 length: 15 residues. The V and J ends lost 3 bases and 8 bases respectively, with 17 bases between them. CDR1 LGHNA and CDR2 YSLEER come from the germline V gene. CDR3 coding DNA: TGCGCCAGCAGCCAGGACAGAGGGTCAGGGGAGCCCCAGCATTTT. Encoded protein: CASSQDRGSGEPQHF.

The chain links TRBV5-5 to TRBJ1-2; a possible D gene is TRBD1 (5 bases). Trimming took 7 bases from V and 6 from J, leaving 25 bases between them. CDR3 length: 16 amino acids. CDR1 is SGHKS, CDR2 YYEKEE, per germline (reference sequence). This chain's CDR3 is CASLPRGYDRTDGYTF. CDR3 nucleotides: TGTGCCAGCCTACCCCGGGGGTATGACCGAACCGATGGCTACACCTTC.

The gene calls are TRBV4-1 and TRBJ1-1; the match to TRBD1 covers 8 bases. The germline gives CDR1 MGHRA, CDR2 YSYEKL. This CDR3 has 15 residues. The junction had 9 bases not matched to a gene; V was cut back by 8 bases and J by 1 base. In DNA, the CDR3 is TGCGCCAGCGGGGTCCAGGGGGCGGGGAACACTGAAGCTTTCTTT. Translation: CASGVQGAGNTEAFF.

The chain couples TRBV29-1 to TRBJ1-5; a weak D match, TRBD1 (5 bases). The CDR3 length is 14 residues. V lost 0 bases and J 7 bases, leaving 13 bases between the germline ends. Germline CDR1 reads SQVTM; CDR2 reads ANQGSEA. Here the CDR3 DNA reads TGCAGCGTTGAAGATCAGGGTCCCGGGCAGCCCCAGCATTTT. This sequence encodes CSVEDQGPGQPQHF.

The chain employs TRBV7-9 and TRBJ1-2; TRBD1 matches at 7 bases. With V trimmed by 4 bases and J by 7 bases, 9 bases remained unmatched. CDR1 is SEHNR and CDR2 is FQNEAQ in the germline V gene (reference sequence). The CDR3 totals 14 residues. CDR3 amino acids: CASSSKDRYGGYTF. The CDR3 DNA is TGTGCCAGCAGCTCCAAGGACAGGTACGGTGGCTACACCTTC.

The chain combines TRBV12-5 with TRBJ2-1; 7 bases map to TRBD2. V lost 8 bases and J lost 2; bases outside the gene matches: 6. This CDR3 region has 14 residues. Germline loops: CDR1 LGHNT, CDR2 FRNRAP. This CDR3 reads CASRAGAPYNEQFF. In DNA form, the CDR3 reads TGTGCTAGTCGCGCGGGAGCCCCCTACAATGAGCAGTTCTTC.

This clone was detected once. The chain couples TRBV5-1 to TRBJ1-5, with D unclear. This CDR3 region has 13 residues. Looked up from germline, CDR1 is SGHRS and CDR2 is YFSETQ. The germline V and J ends were trimmed by 2 bases and 2 bases, with 5 bases remaining between them. In DNA, the CDR3 is TGCGCCAGCAGCTTCCGGGGCAATCAGCCCCAGCATTTT. Translating gives CASSFRGNQPQHF.

The V gene is TRBV7-9, the J gene TRBJ2-1; D is undetermined. V shed 1 base and J shed 12 bases, with 10 bases lying between them. The V gene's germline CDR1 is SEHNR and CDR2 FQNEAQ (reference sequence). CDR3 length: 12 amino acids. CDR3: CASSLVSLRQFF. CDR3 coding DNA: TGTGCCAGCAGCTTAGTATCGCTAAGGCAGTTCTTC.

The V call is TRBV27, the J call TRBJ1-3; 8 bases fit TRBD1. V shed 3 bases, J shed 0 bases, and the junction held 7 bases outside the gene matches. In germline, CDR1 is MNHEY, CDR2 SMNVEV (reference sequence). CDR3 length equals 17 residues. CDR3 amino acids: CASSFLGQGGSGNTIYF. The CDR3 DNA follows: TGTGCCAGCAGTTTTCTCGGACAGGGAGGCTCTGGAAACACCATATATTTT.

The V and J genes are TRBV7-2 and TRBJ2-3; 13 positions agree with TRBD2. V was clipped by 4 bases and J by 11 bases; unmatched bases: 9. The CDR3 contains 15 residues. Germline V CDR1 and CDR2: SGHTA, FQGNSA. In DNA form, the CDR3 reads TGTGCCAGCAGCTCCGGACTAGCGGGAGCTTTAGGGCAGTATTTT. It yields the protein CASSSGLAGALGQYF.

The chain carries TRBV10-2 and TRBJ2-5; TRBD2 matches 8 bases. The J segment lost 5 bases and the V segment lost 4 bases, leaving 12 bases of the junction unmatched. This CDR3 has 16 amino acids. Germline CDR1 WSHSY, CDR2 SAAADI. The DNA for the CDR3 is TGCGCCAGCAGTGGGGGGACTAGTGGATTGGTGGAGACCCAGTACTTC. As protein: CASSGGTSGLVETQYF.

The V call is TRBV5-5, the J call TRBJ1-2; D remains ambiguous. CDR3 length equals 13 residues. V lost 4 bases to trimming and J lost 5 bases, with 12 bases between them. Germline CDR1 SGHKS, CDR2 YYEKEE (reference sequence). The CDR3 DNA follows: TGTGCCAGCAGCCGGGTCGAGGATTATGGCTACACCTTC. Its protein is CASSRVEDYGYTF.

The rearrangement joins TRBV24-1 to TRBJ2-1; 10 bases map to TRBD1. The CDR3 sequence is 17 residues long. V was pared by 4 bases and J by 9 bases, with 14 bases of the junction left unmatched. Germline V CDR1 and CDR2: KGHDR, SFDVKD. The CDR3 here is CATSDLFTGTGVREQFF. Written as DNA, the CDR3 is TGTGCCACCAGTGACCTGTTTACCGGGACAGGGGTTCGTGAGCAGTTCTTC.

V is TRBV11-3 and J is TRBJ2-1; the match to TRBD2 covers 14 bases. Trimming took 6 bases from V and 12 from J; bases not matched to a gene: 7. The CDR3 loop spans 14 amino acids. Germline V gene data show CDR1 as SGHNT and CDR2 as YENEEA. CDR3 DNA sequence: TGTGCCAGCAGAGGGACTAGCGGGAGTTCGGGGCAGTTCTTC. Protein product: CASRGTSGSSGQFF.

This clone was seen only once. J is TRBJ1-6 and V is TRBV5-1; D gene unclear. Germline V gene data show CDR1 as SGHRS and CDR2 as YFSETQ. This CDR3 spans 13 amino acids. V was shortened by 2 bases and J by 7 bases, with 7 bases between the two germline ends. CDR3 residues: CASSLSVNSPLHF. The CDR3 DNA reads TGCGCCAGCAGCTTATCGGTCAATTCACCCCTCCACTTT.

V usage is TRBV15 and J usage is TRBJ1-1; D is perhaps TRBD1 (5 bases). Trimming cost V 4 bases and J 3 bases, with 15 bases left between them. CDR1 LNHNV and CDR2 YYDKDF come from the germline V gene (reference sequence). The CDR3 is 15 residues long. CDR3 sequence reads: CATSTPPPGYTEAFF. The CDR3 DNA follows: TGTGCCACCAGCACTCCCCCTCCAGGGTACACTGAAGCTTTCTTT.

V is TRBV6-6 and J is TRBJ1-1; D is undetermined. The CDR3 is 15 residues long. Germline CDR1 is MNHNY and CDR2 is SVGAGI (reference sequence). The germline V and J ends were trimmed by 3 bases and 1 base, with 12 bases remaining between them. CDR3 nucleotides: TGTGCCAGCAGTTATGGTGCCAGGTGGAACACTGAAGCTTTCTTT. This codes for CASSYGARWNTEAFF.

The rearrangement uses TRBV9 and TRBJ2-3, with TRBD2 matching 7 bases. V dropped 0 bases and J dropped 5; count of bases not matched to a gene: 9. This CDR3 is 16 amino acids long. The germline gives CDR1 SGDLS, CDR2 YYNGEE. CDR3 DNA: TGTGCCAGCAGCGTAGCAAGCGGGATCAGAATAGATACGCAGTATTTT. As protein: CASSVASGIRIDTQYF.

The CDR3 region has the DNA TGTGCCAGCAGCCGACAGGGGAAAGCTAACTATGGCTACACCTTC. Translating it yields CASSRQGKANYGYTF. The V and J genes are TRBV6-5 and TRBJ1-2; 8 nucleotides line up with TRBD1. The CDR3 covers 15 residues. CDR1 is MNHEY, CDR2 SVGAGI, per germline. V trimming: 6 bases; J trimming: 0 bases; junction bases outside the gene matches: 6.

This chain uses TRBV4-3 with TRBJ2-1; a possible D gene is TRBD2 (5 bases). The CDR3 is 16 residues long. V was trimmed by 0 bases and J by 1 base, leaving 10 bases between them. Germline loops: CDR1 LGHNA, CDR2 YSLEER. CDR3 nucleotide sequence: TGCGCCAGCAGCCAAGAGGACTGGCAATCCTACAATGAGCAGTTCTTC. It yields the protein CASSQEDWQSYNEQFF.

The V call is TRBV4-3, the J call TRBJ2-3; D may be TRBD2 (6 bases). Trimming shortened V by 1 base and J by 2 bases, and 13 bases separated the two germline ends. The CDR3 sequence is 16 residues long. Germline CDR1 LGHNA, CDR2 YSLEER. The DNA of the CDR3 is TGCGCCAGCAGCCAAGTTGCGGGGATTATCACAGATACGCAGTATTTT. Protein: CASSQVAGIITDTQYF.